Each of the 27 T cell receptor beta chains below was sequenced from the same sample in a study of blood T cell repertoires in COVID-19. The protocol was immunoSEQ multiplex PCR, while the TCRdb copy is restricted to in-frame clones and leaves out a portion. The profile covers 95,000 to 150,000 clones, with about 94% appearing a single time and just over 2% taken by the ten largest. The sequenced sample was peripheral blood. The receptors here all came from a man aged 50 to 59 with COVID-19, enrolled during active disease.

CDR3 sequence: CASSWTGTGREKLFF. DNA of the CDR3: TGTGCCAGCAGTTGGACCGGGACAGGACGGGAAAAACTGTTTTTT. This sequence joins TRBV6-6 and TRBJ1-4; the match to TRBD1 covers 8 bases. J gave up 8 bases and V 4 bases, and 9 bases lay outside the gene matches. The CDR3 runs 15 residues. The germline V gene has CDR1 MNHNY and CDR2 SVGAGI (reference sequence).

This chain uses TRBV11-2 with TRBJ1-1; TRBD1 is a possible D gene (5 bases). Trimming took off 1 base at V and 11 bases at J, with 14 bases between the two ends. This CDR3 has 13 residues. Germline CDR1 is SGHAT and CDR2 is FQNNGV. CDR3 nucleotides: TGTGCCAGCAGCTTAGGGCGGGACGGGGAGGCTTTCTTT. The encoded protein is CASSLGRDGEAFF.

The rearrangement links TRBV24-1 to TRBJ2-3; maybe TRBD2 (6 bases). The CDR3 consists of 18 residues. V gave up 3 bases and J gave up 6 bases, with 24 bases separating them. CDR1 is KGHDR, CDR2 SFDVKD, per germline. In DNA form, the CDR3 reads TGTGCCACCAGTGATCCAACCGGACTGGGACTCAGGTCGGATACGCAGTATTTT. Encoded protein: CATSDPTGLGLRSDTQYF.

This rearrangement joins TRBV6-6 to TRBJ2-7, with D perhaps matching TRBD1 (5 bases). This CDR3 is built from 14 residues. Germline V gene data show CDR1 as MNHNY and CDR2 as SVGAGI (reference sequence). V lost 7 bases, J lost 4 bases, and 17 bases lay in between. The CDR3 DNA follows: TGTGCCAGCAAAAGCCGGTCAGGGCTGTACGAGCAGTACTTC. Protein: CASKSRSGLYEQYF.

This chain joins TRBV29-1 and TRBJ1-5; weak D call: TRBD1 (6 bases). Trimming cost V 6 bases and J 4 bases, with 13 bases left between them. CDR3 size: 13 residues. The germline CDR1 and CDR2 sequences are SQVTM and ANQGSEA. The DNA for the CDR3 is TGCAGCGTAGGAACAGGGAAGAATCAGCCCCAGCATTTT. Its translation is CSVGTGKNQPQHF. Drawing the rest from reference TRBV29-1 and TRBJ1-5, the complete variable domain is SAVISQKPSRDICQRGTSLTIQCQVDSQVTMMFWYRQQPGQSLTLIATANQGSEATYESGFVIDKFPISRPNLTFSTLTVSNMSPEDSSIYLCSVGTGKNQPQHFGDGTRLSIL.

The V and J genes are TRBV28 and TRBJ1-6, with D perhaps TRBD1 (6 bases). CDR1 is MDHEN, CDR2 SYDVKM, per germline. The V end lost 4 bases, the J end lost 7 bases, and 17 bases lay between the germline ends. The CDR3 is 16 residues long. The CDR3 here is CASSSPPGTLNSPLHF. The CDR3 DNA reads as TGTGCCAGCAGTTCGCCCCCCGGGACATTAAATTCACCCCTCCACTTT. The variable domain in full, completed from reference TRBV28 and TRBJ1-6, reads DVKVTQSSRYLVKRTGEKVFLECVQDMDHENMFWYRQDPGLGLRLIYFSYDVKMKEKGDIPEGYSVSREKKERFSLILESASTNQTSMYLCASSSPPGTLNSPLHFGNGTRLTVT.

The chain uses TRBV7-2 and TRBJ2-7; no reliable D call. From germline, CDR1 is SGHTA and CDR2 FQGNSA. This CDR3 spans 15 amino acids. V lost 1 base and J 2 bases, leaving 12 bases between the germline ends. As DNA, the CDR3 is TGTGCCAGCAGCTTAGTTTCAGACATGGCCTACGAGCAGTACTTC. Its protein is CASSLVSDMAYEQYF.

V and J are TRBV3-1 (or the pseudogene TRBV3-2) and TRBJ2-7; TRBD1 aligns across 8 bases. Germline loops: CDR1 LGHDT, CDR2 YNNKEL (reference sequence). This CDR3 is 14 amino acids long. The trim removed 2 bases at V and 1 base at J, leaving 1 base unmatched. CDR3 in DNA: TGTGCCAGCAGCCAACGACAGGGGTCCTACGAGCAGTACTTC. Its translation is CASSQRQGSYEQYF.

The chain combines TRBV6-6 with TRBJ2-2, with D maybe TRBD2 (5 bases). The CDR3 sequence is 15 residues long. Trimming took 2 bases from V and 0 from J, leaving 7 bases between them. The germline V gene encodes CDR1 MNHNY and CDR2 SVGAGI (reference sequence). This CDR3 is CASSYLGTNTGELFF. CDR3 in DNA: TGTGCCAGCAGTTACCTCGGGACGAACACCGGGGAGCTGTTTTTT.

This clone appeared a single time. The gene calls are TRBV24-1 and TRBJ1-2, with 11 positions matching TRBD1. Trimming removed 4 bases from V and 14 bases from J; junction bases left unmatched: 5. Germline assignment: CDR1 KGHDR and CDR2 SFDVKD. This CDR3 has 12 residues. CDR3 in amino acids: CATSDPGQGVTF. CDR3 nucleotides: TGTGCCACCAGTGACCCGGGACAGGGGGTTACCTTC.

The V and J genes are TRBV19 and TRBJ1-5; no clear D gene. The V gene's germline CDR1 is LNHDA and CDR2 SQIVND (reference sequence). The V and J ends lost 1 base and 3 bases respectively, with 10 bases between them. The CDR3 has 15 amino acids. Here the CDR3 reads CASSIGWQTNQPQHF. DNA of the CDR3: TGTGCCAGTAGTATAGGTTGGCAAACCAATCAGCCCCAGCATTTT. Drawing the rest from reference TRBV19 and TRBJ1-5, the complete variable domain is DGGITQSPKYLFRKEGQNVTLSCEQNLNHDAMYWYRQDPGQGLRLIYYSQIVNDFQKGDIAEGYSVSREKKESFPLTVTSAQKNPTAFYLCASSIGWQTNQPQHFGDGTRLSIL.

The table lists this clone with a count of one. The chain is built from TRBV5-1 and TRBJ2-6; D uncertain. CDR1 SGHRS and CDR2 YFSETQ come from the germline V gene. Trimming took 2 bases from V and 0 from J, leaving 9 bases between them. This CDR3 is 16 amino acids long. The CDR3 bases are TGCGCCAGCAGCTTCCTAGGCACCTCTGGGGCCAACGTCCTGACTTTC. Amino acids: CASSFLGTSGANVLTF.

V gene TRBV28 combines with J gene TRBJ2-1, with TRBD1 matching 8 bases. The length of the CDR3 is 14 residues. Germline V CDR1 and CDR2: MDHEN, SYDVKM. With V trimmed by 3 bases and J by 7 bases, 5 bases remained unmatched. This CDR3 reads CASSFQGARNEQFF. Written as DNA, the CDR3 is TGTGCCAGCAGTTTCCAGGGGGCGAGGAATGAGCAGTTCTTC. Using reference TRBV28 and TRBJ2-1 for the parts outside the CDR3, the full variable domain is DVKVTQSSRYLVKRTGEKVFLECVQDMDHENMFWYRQDPGLGLRLIYFSYDVKMKEKGDIPEGYSVSREKKERFSLILESASTNQTSMYLCASSFQGARNEQFFGPGTRLTVL.

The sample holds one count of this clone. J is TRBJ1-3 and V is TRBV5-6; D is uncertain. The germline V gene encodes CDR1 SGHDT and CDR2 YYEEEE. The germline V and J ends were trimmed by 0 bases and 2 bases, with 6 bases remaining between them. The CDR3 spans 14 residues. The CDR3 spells CASSLVGAGNTIYF. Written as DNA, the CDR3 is TGTGCCAGCAGCTTGGTGGGAGCTGGAAACACCATATATTTT.

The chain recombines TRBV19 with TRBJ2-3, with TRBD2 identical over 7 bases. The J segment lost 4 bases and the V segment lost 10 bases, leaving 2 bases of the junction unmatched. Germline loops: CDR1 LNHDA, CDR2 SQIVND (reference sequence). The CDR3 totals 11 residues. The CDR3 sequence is CATRGADTQYF. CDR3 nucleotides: TGTGCCACCCGGGGGGCAGATACGCAGTATTTT.

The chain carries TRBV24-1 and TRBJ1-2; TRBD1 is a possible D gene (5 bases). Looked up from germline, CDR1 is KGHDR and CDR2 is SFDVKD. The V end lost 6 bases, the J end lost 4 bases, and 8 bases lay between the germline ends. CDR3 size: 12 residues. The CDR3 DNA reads TGTGCCACCAGTCGAGACAGCTATGGCTACACCTTC. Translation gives CATSRDSYGYTF.

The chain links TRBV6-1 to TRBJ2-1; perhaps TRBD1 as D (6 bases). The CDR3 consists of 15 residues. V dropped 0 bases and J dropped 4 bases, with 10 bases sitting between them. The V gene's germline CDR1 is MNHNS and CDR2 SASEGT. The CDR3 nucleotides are TGTGCCAGCAGTGAAGCGTCCCAGGGGTACAATGAGCAGTTCTTC. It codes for CASSEASQGYNEQFF.

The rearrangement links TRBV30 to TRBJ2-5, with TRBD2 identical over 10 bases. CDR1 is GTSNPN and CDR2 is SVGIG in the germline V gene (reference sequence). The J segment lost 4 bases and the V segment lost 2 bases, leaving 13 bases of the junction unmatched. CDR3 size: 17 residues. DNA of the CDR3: TGTGCCTGGAGTCTAGCGGGAGAGGTGAGGTCGAGAGAGACCCAGTACTTC. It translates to CAWSLAGEVRSRETQYF.

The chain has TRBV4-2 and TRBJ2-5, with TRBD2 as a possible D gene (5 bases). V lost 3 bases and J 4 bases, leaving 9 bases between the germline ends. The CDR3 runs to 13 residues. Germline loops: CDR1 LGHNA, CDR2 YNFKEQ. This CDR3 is CASSQSAGETQYF. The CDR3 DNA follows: TGTGCCAGCAGCCAGTCTGCGGGAGAGACCCAGTACTTC.

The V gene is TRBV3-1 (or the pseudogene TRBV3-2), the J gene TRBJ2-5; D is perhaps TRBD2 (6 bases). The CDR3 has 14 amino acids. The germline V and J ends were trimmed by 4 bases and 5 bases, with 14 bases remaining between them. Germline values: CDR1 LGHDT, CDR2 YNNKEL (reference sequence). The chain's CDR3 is CASSPYSGGETQYF. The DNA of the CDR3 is TGTGCCAGCAGCCCCTACAGTGGGGGGGAGACCCAGTACTTC.

In nucleotides, the CDR3 is TGCGCCAGCAGCCAAATTGTCGATCAGCCCCAGCATTTT. This gives the protein CASSQIVDQPQHF. The chain couples TRBV4-1 to TRBJ1-5; D is undetermined. Germline values: CDR1 MGHRA, CDR2 YSYEKL. This CDR3 spans 13 amino acids. V lost 2 bases to trimming and J lost 5 bases, with 7 bases between them.

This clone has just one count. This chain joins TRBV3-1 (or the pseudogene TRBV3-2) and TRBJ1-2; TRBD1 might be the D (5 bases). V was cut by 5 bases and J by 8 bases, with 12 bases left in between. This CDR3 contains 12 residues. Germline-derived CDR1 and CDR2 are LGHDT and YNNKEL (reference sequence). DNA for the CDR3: TGTGCCAGCAGCATATGGAAGGGGGGCTACACCTTC. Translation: CASSIWKGGYTF.

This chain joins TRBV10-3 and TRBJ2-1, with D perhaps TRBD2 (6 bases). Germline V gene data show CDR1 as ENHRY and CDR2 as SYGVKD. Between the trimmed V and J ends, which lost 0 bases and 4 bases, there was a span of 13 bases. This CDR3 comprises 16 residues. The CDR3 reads CAISESGGLLYNEQFF. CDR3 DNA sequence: TGTGCCATCAGTGAGTCGGGGGGACTGCTATACAATGAGCAGTTCTTC.

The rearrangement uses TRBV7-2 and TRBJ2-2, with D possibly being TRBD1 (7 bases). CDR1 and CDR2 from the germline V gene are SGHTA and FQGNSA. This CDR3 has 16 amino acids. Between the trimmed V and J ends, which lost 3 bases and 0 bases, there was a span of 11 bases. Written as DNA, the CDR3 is TGTGCCAGCAGCTTCCAGGGGGGAACGAACACCGGGGAGCTGTTTTTT. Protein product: CASSFQGGTNTGELFF.

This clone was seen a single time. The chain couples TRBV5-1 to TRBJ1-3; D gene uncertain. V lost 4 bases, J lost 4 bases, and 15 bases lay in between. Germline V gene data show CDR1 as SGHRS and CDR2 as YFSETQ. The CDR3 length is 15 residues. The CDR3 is CASSPGLGRGNTIYF. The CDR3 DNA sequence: TGCGCCAGCAGCCCCGGACTGGGCAGGGGAAACACCATATATTTT.

This chain's CDR3 is CATSVGGSTDTQYF. CDR3 DNA sequence: TGTGCCACCAGTGTGGGCGGGAGCACAGATACGCAGTATTTT. The V gene is TRBV24-1, the J gene TRBJ2-3; possibly TRBD2 for D (5 bases). The CDR3 extends over 14 amino acids. V lost 5 bases to trimming and J lost 0 bases, with 8 bases between them. Germline V gene lookup returns CDR1 KGHDR and CDR2 SFDVKD.

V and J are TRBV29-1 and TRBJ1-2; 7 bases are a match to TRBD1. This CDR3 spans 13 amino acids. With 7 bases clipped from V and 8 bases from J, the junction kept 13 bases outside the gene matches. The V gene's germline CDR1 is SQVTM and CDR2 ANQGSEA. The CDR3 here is CSAAEGANQGYTF. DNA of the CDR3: TGCAGCGCCGCGGAGGGGGCGAATCAAGGCTACACCTTC. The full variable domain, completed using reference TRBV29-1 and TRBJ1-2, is SAVISQKPSRDICQRGTSLTIQCQVDSQVTMMFWYRQQPGQSLTLIATANQGSEATYESGFVIDKFPISRPNLTFSTLTVSNMSPEDSSIYLCSAAEGANQGYTFGSGTRLTVV.